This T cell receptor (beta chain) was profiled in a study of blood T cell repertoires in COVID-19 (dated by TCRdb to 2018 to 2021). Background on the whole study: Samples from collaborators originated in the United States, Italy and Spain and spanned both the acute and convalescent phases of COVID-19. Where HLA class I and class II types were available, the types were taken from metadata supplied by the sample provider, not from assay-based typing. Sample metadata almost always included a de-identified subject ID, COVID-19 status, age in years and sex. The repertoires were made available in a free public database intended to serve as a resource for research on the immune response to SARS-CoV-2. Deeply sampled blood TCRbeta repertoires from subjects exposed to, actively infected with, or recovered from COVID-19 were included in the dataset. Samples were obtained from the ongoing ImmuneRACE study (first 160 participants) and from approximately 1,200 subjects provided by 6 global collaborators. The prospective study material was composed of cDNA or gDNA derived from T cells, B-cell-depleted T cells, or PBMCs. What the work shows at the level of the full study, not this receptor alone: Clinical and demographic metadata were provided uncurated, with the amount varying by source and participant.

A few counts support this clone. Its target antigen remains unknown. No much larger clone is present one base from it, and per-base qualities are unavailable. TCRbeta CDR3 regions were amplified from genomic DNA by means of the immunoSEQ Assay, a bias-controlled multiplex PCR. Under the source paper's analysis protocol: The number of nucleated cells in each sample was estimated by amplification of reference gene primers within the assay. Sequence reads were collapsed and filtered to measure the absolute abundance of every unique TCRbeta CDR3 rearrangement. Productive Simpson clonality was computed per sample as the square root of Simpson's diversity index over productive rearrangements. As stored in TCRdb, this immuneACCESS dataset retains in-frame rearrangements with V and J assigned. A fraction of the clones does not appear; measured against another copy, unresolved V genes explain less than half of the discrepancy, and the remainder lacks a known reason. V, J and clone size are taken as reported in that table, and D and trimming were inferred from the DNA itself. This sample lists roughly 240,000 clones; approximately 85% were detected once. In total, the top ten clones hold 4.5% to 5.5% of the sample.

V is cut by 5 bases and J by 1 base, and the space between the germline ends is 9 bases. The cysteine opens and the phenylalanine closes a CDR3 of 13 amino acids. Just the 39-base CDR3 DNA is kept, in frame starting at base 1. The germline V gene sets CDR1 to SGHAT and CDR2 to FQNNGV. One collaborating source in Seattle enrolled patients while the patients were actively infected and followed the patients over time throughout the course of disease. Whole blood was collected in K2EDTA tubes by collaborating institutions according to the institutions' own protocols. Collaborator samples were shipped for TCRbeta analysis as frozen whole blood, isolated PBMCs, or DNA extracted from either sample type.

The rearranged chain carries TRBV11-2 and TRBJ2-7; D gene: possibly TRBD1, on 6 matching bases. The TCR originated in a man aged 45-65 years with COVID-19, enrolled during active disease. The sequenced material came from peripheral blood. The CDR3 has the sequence CASSRTGSYEQYF. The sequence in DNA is TGTGCCAGCAGCCGAACAGGGTCCTACGAGCAGTACTTC. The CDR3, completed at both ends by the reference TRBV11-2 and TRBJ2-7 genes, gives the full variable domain EAGVAQSPRYKIIEKRQSVAFWCNPISGHATLYWYQQILGQGPKLLIQFQNNGVVDDSQLPKDRFSAERLKGVDSTLKIQPAKLEDSAVYLCASSRTGSYEQYFGPGTRLTVT.